These T cell receptor beta chains were read from a single sample in a study of CD4+ T cells in melanoma. This table comes from immunoSEQ multiplex PCR, and its TCRdb copy is limited to in-frame clones, with some not included. The sample shows approximately 110,000 clones, 92% of them seen only once. Input material: peripheral blood. The receptors here all came from a human donor with melanoma. CDR3s include the opening cysteine and the closing phenylalanine or tryptophan. The order of the fields is CDR3 length, J gene, clone size, V gene, D gene, CDR3 protein, CDR3 DNA. The D gene is left open where the match is weak. Rows may omit the clone size; those that give it use once, few, many or a size class.

length: 19
J: TRBJ1-1
size: -
V: TRBV12-5
D: -
CDR3: CASGLVIGREIWENTEAFF
DNA: TGTGCTAGTGGTTTGGTAATTGGCAGGGAAATATGGGAGAACACTGAAGCTTTCTTT

length: 19
J: TRBJ1-5
size: once
V: TRBV7-8
D: -
CDR3: CASSHGFGRGGFDNQPQHF
DNA: TGTGCCAGCAGCCACGGCTTTGGCAGGGGTGGTTTTGACAATCAGCCCCAGCATTTT

length: 15
J: TRBJ1-1
size: -
V: TRBV15
D: -
CDR3: CATSSPDFRGTEAFF
DNA: TGTGCCACCAGCAGTCCCGACTTTCGTGGCACTGAAGCTTTCTTT

length: 15
J: TRBJ2-7
size: -
V: TRBV28
D: -
CDR3: CASSPSRREGDEQYF
DNA: TGTGCCAGCAGTCCATCGCGACGGGAAGGGGACGAGCAGTACTTC

length: 11
J: TRBJ1-2
size: -
V: TRBV19
D: -
CDR3: CASWQLRGYTF
DNA: TGTGCCAGTTGGCAGCTTCGCGGCTACACCTTC

length: 17
J: TRBJ2-7
size: -
V: TRBV27
D: TRBD1
CDR3: CASSDGTGGAGSYEQYF
DNA: TGTGCCAGCAGTGATGGGACAGGGGGCGCCGGTTCCTACGAGCAGTACTTC

length: 15
J: TRBJ2-2
size: -
V: TRBV6-4
D: TRBD2
CDR3: CASSEGLAGAGELFF
DNA: TGTGCCAGCAGTGAGGGACTAGCGGGAGCCGGGGAGCTGTTTTTT

length: 15
J: TRBJ2-7
size: -
V: TRBV29-1
D: TRBD2
CDR3: CSVGRYRREGYEQYF
DNA: TGCAGCGTCGGGCGCTATAGGCGGGAGGGCTACGAGCAGTACTTC

length: 14
J: TRBJ1-5
size: -
V: TRBV28
D: TRBD1
CDR3: CASTPGQANQPQHF
DNA: TGTGCCAGCACCCCGGGACAGGCGAATCAGCCCCAGCATTTT

length: 13
J: TRBJ2-7
size: -
V: TRBV6-1
D: -
CDR3: CASSESPMGEQYF
DNA: TGTGCCAGCAGTGAATCGCCCATGGGGGAGCAGTACTTC

length: 15
J: TRBJ2-5
size: -
V: TRBV21-1
D: -
CDR3: CASRVVDRGVETQYF
DNA: TGTGCCAGCAGAGTAGTAGACAGGGGGGTGGAGACCCAGTACTTC

length: 15
J: TRBJ2-7
size: -
V: TRBV9
D: -
CDR3: CASSFSPDSNYEQYF
DNA: TGTGCCAGCAGCTTCTCCCCGGACTCCAACTACGAGCAGTACTTC

length: 16
J: TRBJ1-4
size: -
V: TRBV4-3
D: -
CDR3: CASSQAGGSPNEKLFF
DNA: TGCGCCAGCAGCCAAGCAGGTGGCTCACCTAATGAAAAACTGTTTTTT

length: 18
J: TRBJ2-7
size: few
V: TRBV5-1
D: TRBD2
CDR3: CASNSWPSGGRDSYEQYF
DNA: TGCGCCAGCAACTCCTGGCCTAGCGGGGGGAGAGACTCCTACGAGCAGTACTTC

length: 16
J: TRBJ2-3
size: -
V: TRBV9
D: -
CDR3: CASSVGIKLPRDTQYF
DNA: TGTGCCAGCAGCGTGGGTATAAAACTCCCGAGGGATACGCAGTATTTT

length: 16
J: TRBJ1-5
size: -
V: TRBV28
D: -
CDR3: CASSSPSTYSNQPQHF
DNA: TGTGCCAGCAGTTCCCCGAGTACCTATAGCAATCAGCCCCAGCATTTT

length: 14
J: TRBJ1-1
size: -
V: TRBV5-1
D: -
CDR3: CASSLGDLDTEAFF
DNA: TGCGCCAGCAGCTTGGGGGACCTGGACACTGAAGCTTTCTTT

length: 15
J: TRBJ2-5
size: -
V: TRBV19
D: TRBD2
CDR3: CASSFGTIPQETQYF
DNA: TGTGCCAGTAGTTTTGGGACTATCCCCCAAGAGACCCAGTACTTC

length: 18
J: TRBJ2-1
size: -
V: TRBV7-3
D: TRBD2
CDR3: CASSPTGTSGRAGNEQFF
DNA: TGTGCCAGCAGCCCCACCGGGACTAGCGGGAGGGCCGGGAATGAGCAGTTCTTC

length: 18
J: TRBJ1-4
size: -
V: TRBV2
D: -
CDR3: CASSGGPPGNRLGGKLFF
DNA: TGTGCCAGCAGCGGGGGGCCACCGGGCAACCGGCTTGGGGGAAAACTGTTTTTT

length: 9
J: TRBJ1-3
size: -
V: TRBV20-1
D: -
CDR3: CRGERTIYF
DNA: TGCAGAGGCGAACGCACCATATATTTT

length: 14
J: TRBJ2-1
size: -
V: TRBV9
D: -
CDR3: CASGRADSYNEQFF
DNA: TGTGCCAGTGGGCGGGCCGACTCCTACAATGAGCAGTTCTTC

length: 16
J: TRBJ2-3
size: -
V: TRBV5-5
D: -
CDR3: CASSLAVSPGTDTQYF
DNA: TGTGCCAGCAGCTTGGCCGTCTCGCCCGGCACAGATACGCAGTATTTT

length: 14
J: TRBJ2-3
size: -
V: TRBV4-2
D: -
CDR3: CASSQGGGTDTQYF
DNA: TGTGCCAGCAGCCAGGGAGGGGGAACAGATACGCAGTATTTT

length: 17
J: TRBJ2-7
size: -
V: TRBV4-2
D: TRBD2
CDR3: CASSQVGSGRPSYEQYF
DNA: TGTGCCAGCAGCCAAGTAGGTAGCGGGAGGCCCTCCTACGAGCAGTACTTC

length: 15
J: TRBJ1-5
size: -
V: TRBV7-2
D: -
CDR3: CASSSHGGSNQPQHF
DNA: TGTGCCAGCAGCTCCCACGGGGGAAGCAATCAGCCCCAGCATTTT

length: 15
J: TRBJ2-3
size: -
V: TRBV2
D: TRBD2
CDR3: CASKGRSGAPDTQYF
DNA: TGTGCCAGCAAGGGCAGGAGCGGGGCGCCCGATACGCAGTATTTT

length: 12
J: TRBJ1-3
size: -
V: TRBV7-2
D: -
CDR3: CASSLGGNTIYF
DNA: TGTGCCAGCAGCTTAGGCGGAAACACCATATATTTT

length: 13
J: TRBJ2-7
size: -
V: TRBV7-2
D: -
CDR3: CASSGGPFYEQYF
DNA: TGTGCCAGCAGTGGGGGTCCTTTCTACGAGCAGTACTTC

length: 13
J: TRBJ2-7
size: -
V: TRBV11-2
D: -
CDR3: CASSPPDSFEQYF
DNA: TGTGCCAGCAGCCCCCCTGACAGTTTCGAGCAGTACTTC

length: 12
J: TRBJ1-2
size: -
V: TRBV2
D: -
CDR3: CASSNHWDGYTF
DNA: TGTGCCAGCAGCAACCACTGGGATGGCTACACCTTC

length: 14
J: TRBJ1-2
size: -
V: TRBV4-1
D: -
CDR3: CASSQPGQRNGYTF
DNA: TGCGCCAGCAGCCAGCCGGGACAACGGAATGGCTACACCTTC

length: 12
J: TRBJ2-1
size: -
V: TRBV28
D: -
CDR3: CASRSSAGEQFF
DNA: TGTGCCAGCAGATCCTCGGCGGGGGAGCAGTTCTTC

length: 15
J: TRBJ2-5
size: many
V: TRBV4-3
D: -
CDR3: CASSQDRGRGETQYF
DNA: TGCGCCAGCAGCCAAGATCGGGGTAGGGGAGAGACCCAGTACTTC

length: 15
J: TRBJ2-7
size: -
V: TRBV7-9
D: -
CDR3: CASSPPREGAYEQYF
DNA: TGTGCCAGCAGCCCGCCCAGGGAAGGGGCGTACGAGCAGTACTTC

length: 16
J: TRBJ2-7
size: -
V: TRBV14
D: TRBD1
CDR3: CASSQGTGTGFYEQYF
DNA: TGTGCCAGCAGCCAGGGGACAGGGACAGGTTTCTACGAGCAGTACTTC

length: 15
J: TRBJ2-7
size: -
V: TRBV25-1
D: TRBD1
CDR3: CASSQGVGLGSEQYF
DNA: TGTGCCAGCTCCCAGGGGGTGGGCTTGGGTAGCGAGCAGTACTTC

length: 15
J: TRBJ1-2
size: -
V: TRBV28
D: -
CDR3: CASSWKDIALYGYTF
DNA: TGTGCCAGCAGTTGGAAAGACATAGCCCTCTATGGCTACACCTTC

length: 12
J: TRBJ2-1
size: once
V: TRBV6-5
D: TRBD1
CDR3: CASSRQGNEQFF
DNA: TGTGCCAGCAGTAGACAGGGCAATGAGCAGTTCTTC

length: 16
J: TRBJ2-5
size: -
V: TRBV7-9
D: TRBD2
CDR3: CASSLVLAGGRETQYF
DNA: TGTGCCAGCAGCTTAGTACTAGCGGGGGGGCGCGAGACCCAGTACTTC

length: 19
J: TRBJ2-4
size: -
V: TRBV21-1
D: -
CDR3: CASSEEPGLARRAKNIQYF
DNA: TGTGCCAGCAGCGAAGAACCGGGACTAGCGAGACGAGCCAAAAACATTCAGTACTTC

length: 19
J: TRBJ1-5
size: -
V: TRBV28
D: -
CDR3: CASSLRSDSGFYSNQPQHF
DNA: TGTGCCAGCAGTTTAAGGTCGGACTCTGGCTTCTATAGCAATCAGCCCCAGCATTTT

length: 15
J: TRBJ2-4
size: -
V: TRBV27
D: -
CDR3: CASRSLSGQGNIQYF
DNA: TGTGCCAGCAGGTCCCTCTCTGGGCAAGGGAACATTCAGTACTTC

length: 16
J: TRBJ1-3
size: -
V: TRBV18
D: -
CDR3: CASSPTTADSGNTIYF
DNA: TGTGCCAGCTCACCGACGACAGCGGACTCTGGAAACACCATATATTTT

length: 13
J: TRBJ2-1
size: once
V: TRBV5-1
D: -
CDR3: CASSPNRAGEQFF
DNA: TGCGCCAGCAGCCCAAACAGAGCGGGTGAGCAGTTCTTC

length: 16
J: TRBJ2-1
size: -
V: TRBV14
D: TRBD2
CDR3: CASSQEGASGMDEQFF
DNA: TGTGCCAGCAGCCAAGAGGGAGCTAGCGGGATGGATGAGCAGTTCTTC

length: 16
J: TRBJ1-5
size: -
V: TRBV5-1
D: -
CDR3: CASSLEPGQAGQPQHF
DNA: TGCGCCAGCAGCTTGGAACCGGGACAAGCGGGTCAGCCCCAGCATTTT